Listed below are T cell receptor beta chains from one sample, sequenced in a study of T cells in localized non-small cell lung cancer. Generated by immunoSEQ multiplex PCR, the TCRdb table keeps only in-frame clones and is missing some. Among more than 3,500 clones listed, approximately 23% were seen once. The specimen was lung tumor tissue, collected before any cancer treatment. The source is a woman aged 40 to 75 with stage I lung adenocarcinoma. CDR3s include the opening cysteine and the closing phenylalanine or tryptophan. Fields, in order: J gene, clone size, V gene, D gene, CDR3 protein, CDR3 DNA. D genes are given only for firm matches. Clone size appears in some rows only: once, few, many, or a class for an expanded clone.

>TRBJ2-7|few|TRBV6-8|TRBD2
CASKSGGPGEQYF
TGTGCCAGCAAATCGGGGGGGCCCGGCGAGCAGTACTTC
>TRBJ2-1|NA|TRBV6-8|TRBD2
CASSRSGTKYNEQFF
TGTGCCAGCAGTCGTAGCGGGACAAAATACAATGAGCAGTTCTTC
>TRBJ1-2|NA|TRBV28|TRBD1
CASSFATGGLVGGYTF
TGTGCCAGCAGTTTCGCGACAGGGGGCTTAGTGGGTGGCTACACCTTC
>TRBJ1-1|few|TRBV6-4|NA
CASSEQVGGPEAFF
TGTGCCAGCAGTGAACAGGTAGGAGGGCCTGAAGCTTTCTTT
>TRBJ2-1|few|TRBV6-4|TRBD2
CASSYSGLAGNNEQFF
TGTGCCAGCAGTTACTCCGGACTAGCGGGGAACAATGAGCAGTTCTTC
>TRBJ2-7|NA|TRBV9|NA
CASSPVSNAYEQYF
TGTGCCAGCAGCCCAGTCTCTAACGCATACGAGCAGTACTTC
>TRBJ1-4|large|TRBV5-1|NA
CASSDQGPANEKLFF
TGCGCCAGCAGCGATCAGGGTCCTGCTAATGAAAAACTGTTTTTT
>TRBJ2-3|few|TRBV9|NA
CASSPQPGLADQYF
TGTGCCAGCAGCCCTCAGCCCGGTCTAGCAGATCAGTATTTT
>TRBJ2-1|few|TRBV6-8|NA
CAISVGTSATGNEQFF
TGTGCCATCAGTGTTGGGACTAGTGCGACAGGGAATGAGCAGTTCTTC
>TRBJ2-1|NA|TRBV19|NA
CASSIIRGSSREQFF
TGTGCCAGTAGTATCATTAGAGGCTCCTCAAGAGAGCAGTTCTTC
>TRBJ2-2|few|TRBV11-3|TRBD2
CASSPRGGFGWDYPTGELFF
TGTGCCAGCAGCCCCCGTGGCGGGTTTGGGTGGGACTACCCTACCGGGGAGCTGTTTTTT
>TRBJ2-1|few|TRBV15|TRBD2
CATSKRAASGGYNEQFF
TGTGCCACCAGCAAGCGGGCCGCTAGCGGGGGGTACAATGAGCAGTTCTTC
>TRBJ2-3|few|TRBV9|TRBD1
CASSVDRGHEDTQYF
TGTGCCAGCAGCGTAGACAGGGGGCATGAAGATACGCAGTATTTT
>TRBJ1-3|NA|TRBV11-3|NA
CASSEKAIPGDPSGNTIYF
TGTGCCAGCAGCGAAAAGGCCATCCCAGGGGATCCTAGTGGAAACACCATATATTTT
>TRBJ2-5|few|TRBV11-3|TRBD1
CASSRNRGSYQETQYF
TGTGCCAGCAGCCGCAACAGGGGGTCTTATCAAGAGACCCAGTACTTC
>TRBJ2-2|few|TRBV11-3|TRBD1
CASQSSGTVGSNGELFF
TGTGCCAGCCAGTCCTCCGGGACAGTAGGTTCCAACGGGGAGCTGTTTTTT
>TRBJ2-7|NA|TRBV28|NA
CASSLQPSEPYEQYF
TGTGCCAGCAGTTTACAGCCTAGCGAGCCCTACGAGCAGTACTTC
>TRBJ1-2|few|TRBV6-8|NA
CASSYSDELYGYTF
TGTGCCAGCAGTTACTCAGACGAACTCTATGGCTACACCTTC
>TRBJ1-4|once|TRBV18|NA
CASSPPETPPGEKLFF
TGTGCCAGCTCACCACCCGAGACGCCTCCCGGGGAAAAACTGTTTTTT
>TRBJ1-5|NA|TRBV6-8|TRBD1
CASSSVGTGIRRNQPQHF
TGTGCCAGCAGTTCCGTCGGGACAGGGATAAGGAGGAATCAGCCCCAGCATTTT
>TRBJ1-5|NA|TRBV18|TRBD1
CASSRGTGGRQGMPQHF
TGTGCCAGCTCACGGGGGACAGGGGGCCGGCAGGGCATGCCCCAGCATTTT
>TRBJ1-5|NA|TRBV29-1|NA
CSVAQDNQPQHF
TGCAGCGTTGCACAGGACAATCAGCCCCAGCATTTT
>TRBJ1-4|NA|TRBV5-1|NA
CASNLGPADVNEKLFF
TGCGCCAGCAACCTGGGGCCTGCAGATGTTAATGAAAAACTGTTTTTT
>TRBJ1-6|NA|TRBV11-3|TRBD1
CASSLVPVGGQGGNSPLHF
TGTGCCAGCAGCTTAGTTCCCGTTGGAGGACAGGGTGGTAATTCACCCCTCCACTTT
>TRBJ1-2|NA|TRBV19|NA
CASRPPGQRNYGYTF
TGTGCCAGTAGGCCCCCGGGGCAGCGGAACTATGGCTACACCTTC
>TRBJ1-5|few|TRBV18|NA
CASSMDPNQPQHF
TGTGCCAGCTCAATGGACCCCAATCAGCCCCAGCATTTT
>TRBJ2-2|NA|TRBV11-3|NA
CASSRFTSSTGELFF
TGTGCCAGCAGCCGTTTCACTAGTTCCACCGGGGAGCTGTTTTTT
>TRBJ1-6|once|TRBV28|NA
CASSFGGAKSPLHF
TGTGCCAGCAGTTTCGGGGGAGCTAAGTCACCCCTCCACTTT
>TRBJ1-3|NA|TRBV19|NA
CASRKDSNSGNTIYF
TGTGCCAGTAGGAAGGACAGTAACTCTGGAAACACCATATATTTT
>TRBJ1-1|NA|TRBV14|NA
CASSQVWAGGGTEAFF
TGTGCCAGCAGCCAAGTGTGGGCTGGTGGGGGCACTGAAGCTTTCTTT
>TRBJ2-2|NA|TRBV4-1|TRBD1
CASSHSGTANTGELFF
TGCGCCAGCAGCCACTCCGGGACAGCGAACACCGGGGAGCTGTTTTTT
>TRBJ2-7|medium-sized|TRBV29-1|TRBD2
CSVGDRLAGTYEQYF
TGCAGCGTTGGCGATCGACTAGCGGGAACCTACGAGCAGTACTTC
>TRBJ2-7|many|TRBV11-3|NA
CASSLTPDTPKEQYF
TGTGCCAGCAGCTTAACCCCGGACACCCCTAAAGAGCAGTACTTC
>TRBJ2-7|few|TRBV6-8|NA
CASSSPFPGDEQYF
TGTGCCAGCAGTAGTCCCTTTCCTGGGGACGAGCAGTACTTC
>TRBJ1-1|NA|TRBV5-1|TRBD1
CASSSPAGGEGTEAFF
TGCGCCAGCAGCTCGCCTGCAGGGGGAGAAGGCACTGAAGCTTTCTTT
>TRBJ1-2|few|TRBV28|TRBD1
CASSSLTGGVDYGYTF
TGTGCCAGCAGTTCGTTGACAGGGGGCGTAGACTATGGCTACACCTTC
>TRBJ1-5|medium-sized|TRBV28|TRBD1
CASSFGDRDNQPQHF
TGTGCCAGCAGTTTCGGGGACAGGGATAATCAGCCCCAGCATTTT
>TRBJ2-1|NA|TRBV11-3|TRBD2
CASSAPSGGSYNEQFF
TGTGCCAGCAGCGCGCCAAGCGGGGGGTCCTACAATGAGCAGTTCTTC
>TRBJ2-7|few|TRBV11-3|NA
CASSGQAETYEQYF
TGTGCCAGCAGCGGGCAAGCGGAAACCTACGAGCAGTACTTC
>TRBJ1-1|medium-sized|TRBV18|NA
CASSTGRPWHTEAFF
TGTGCCAGCTCGACAGGACGACCATGGCACACTGAAGCTTTCTTT
>TRBJ1-3|NA|TRBV29-1|TRBD1
CSVQSRGPGNTIYF
TGCAGCGTTCAATCCAGGGGGCCTGGAAACACCATATATTTT
>TRBJ2-2|few|TRBV11-3|TRBD1
CASSIRGTAGELFF
TGTGCCAGCAGCATCAGGGGGACGGCCGGGGAGCTGTTTTTT